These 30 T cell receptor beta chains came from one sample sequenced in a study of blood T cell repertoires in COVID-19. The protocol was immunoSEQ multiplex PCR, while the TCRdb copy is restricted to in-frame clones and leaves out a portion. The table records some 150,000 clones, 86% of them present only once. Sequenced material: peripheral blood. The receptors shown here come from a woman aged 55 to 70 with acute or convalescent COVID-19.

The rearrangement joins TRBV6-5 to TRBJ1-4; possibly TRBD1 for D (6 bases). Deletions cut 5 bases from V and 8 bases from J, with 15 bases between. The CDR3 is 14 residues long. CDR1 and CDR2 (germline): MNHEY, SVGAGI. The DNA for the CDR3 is TGTGCCAGCAGTAAGACAGGCGGGGGGGAAAAACTGTTTTTT. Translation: CASSKTGGGEKLFF.

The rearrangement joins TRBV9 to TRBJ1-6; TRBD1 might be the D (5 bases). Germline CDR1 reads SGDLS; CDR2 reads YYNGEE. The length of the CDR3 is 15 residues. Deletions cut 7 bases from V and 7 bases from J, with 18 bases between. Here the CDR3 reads CASSRGREPNSPLHF. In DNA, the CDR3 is TGTGCCAGCTCAAGGGGTCGAGAACCGAATTCACCCCTCCACTTT. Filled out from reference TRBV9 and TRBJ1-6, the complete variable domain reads DSGVTQTPKHLITATGQRVTLRCSPRSGDLSVYWYQQSLDQGLQFLIQYYNGEERAKGNILERFSAQQFPDLHSELNLSSLELGDSALYFCASSRGREPNSPLHFGNGTRLTVT.

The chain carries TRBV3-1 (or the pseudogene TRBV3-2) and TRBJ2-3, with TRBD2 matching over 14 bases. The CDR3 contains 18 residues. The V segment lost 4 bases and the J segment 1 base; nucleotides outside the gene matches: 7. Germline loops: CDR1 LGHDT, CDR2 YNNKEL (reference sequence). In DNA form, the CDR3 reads TGTGCCAGCAGCCCAAGACTAGCGGGGGGGCTTGGCACAGATACGCAGTATTTT. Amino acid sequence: CASSPRLAGGLGTDTQYF.

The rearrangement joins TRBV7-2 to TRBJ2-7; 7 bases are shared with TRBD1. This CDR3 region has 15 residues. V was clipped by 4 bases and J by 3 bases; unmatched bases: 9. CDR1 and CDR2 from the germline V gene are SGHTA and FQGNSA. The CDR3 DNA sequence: TGTGCCAGCAGCTCGGGACGGGACAGAAACTACGAGCAGTACTTC. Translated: CASSSGRDRNYEQYF.

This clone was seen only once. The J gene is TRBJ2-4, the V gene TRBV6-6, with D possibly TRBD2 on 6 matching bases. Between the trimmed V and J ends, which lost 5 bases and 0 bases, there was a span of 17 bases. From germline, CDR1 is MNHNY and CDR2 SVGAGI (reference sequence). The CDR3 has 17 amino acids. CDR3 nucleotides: TGTGCCAGCAGTCCCACTCACGGGGAGGTAGCCAAAAACATTCAGTACTTC. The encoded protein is CASSPTHGEVAKNIQYF.

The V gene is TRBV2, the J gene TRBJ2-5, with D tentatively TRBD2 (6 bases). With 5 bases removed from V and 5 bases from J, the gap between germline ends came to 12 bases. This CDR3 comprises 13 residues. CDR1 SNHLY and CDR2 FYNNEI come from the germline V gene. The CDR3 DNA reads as TGTGCCAGCAGTCGCAGTCGGGAGGAGACCCAGTACTTC. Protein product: CASSRSREETQYF.

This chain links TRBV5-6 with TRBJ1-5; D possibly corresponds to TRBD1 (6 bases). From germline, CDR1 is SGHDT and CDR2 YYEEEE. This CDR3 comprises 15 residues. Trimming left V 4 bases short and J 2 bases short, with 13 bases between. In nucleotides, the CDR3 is TGTGCCAGCAGCGTAAGGGGGAGTCGCAATCAGCCCCAGCATTTT. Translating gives CASSVRGSRNQPQHF.

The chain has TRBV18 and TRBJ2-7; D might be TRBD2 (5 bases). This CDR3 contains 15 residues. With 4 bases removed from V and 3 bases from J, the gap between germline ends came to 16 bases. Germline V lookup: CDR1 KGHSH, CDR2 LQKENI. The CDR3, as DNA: TGTGCCAGCTCACTTGGGAGACCTACTGACTACGAGCAGTACTTC. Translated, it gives CASSLGRPTDYEQYF.

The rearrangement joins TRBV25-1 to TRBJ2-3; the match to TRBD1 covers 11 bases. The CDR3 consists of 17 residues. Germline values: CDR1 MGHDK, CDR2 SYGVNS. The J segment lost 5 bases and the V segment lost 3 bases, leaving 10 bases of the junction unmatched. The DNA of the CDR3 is TGTGCCAGCAGTGATCCCGTGGGCGGGACAGGGGGAGATACGCAGTATTTT. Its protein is CASSDPVGGTGGDTQYF.

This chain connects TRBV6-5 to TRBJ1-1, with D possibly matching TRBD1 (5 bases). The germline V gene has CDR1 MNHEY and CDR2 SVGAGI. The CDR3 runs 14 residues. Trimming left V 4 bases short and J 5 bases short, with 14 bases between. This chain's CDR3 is CASSSALGRTEAFF. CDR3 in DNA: TGTGCCAGCAGTTCCGCGTTGGGGCGGACTGAAGCTTTCTTT.

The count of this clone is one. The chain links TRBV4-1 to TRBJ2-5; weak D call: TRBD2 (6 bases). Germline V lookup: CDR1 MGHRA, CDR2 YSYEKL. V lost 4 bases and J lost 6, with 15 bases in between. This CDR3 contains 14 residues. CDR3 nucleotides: TGCGCCAGCAGCCCGTGGACTAAACAAAAGACCCAGTACTTC. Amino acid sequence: CASSPWTKQKTQYF.

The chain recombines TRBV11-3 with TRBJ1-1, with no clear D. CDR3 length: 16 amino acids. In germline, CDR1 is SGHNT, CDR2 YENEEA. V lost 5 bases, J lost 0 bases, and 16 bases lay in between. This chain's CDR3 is CASSPRDVKMNTEAFF. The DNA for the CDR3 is TGTGCCAGCAGCCCCCGGGATGTAAAAATGAACACTGAAGCTTTCTTT.

For the CDR3, the DNA is TGCGCCAGCAGCTCCGGGAGGGGCAACGGGTTAGGTGAAAAACTGTTTTTT. It encodes CASSSGRGNGLGEKLFF. The rearrangement uses TRBV5-1 and TRBJ1-4, with D tentatively TRBD1 (5 bases). V lost 3 bases and J lost 7, with 22 bases in between. In germline, CDR1 is SGHRS, CDR2 YFSETQ. The length of the CDR3 is 17 residues.

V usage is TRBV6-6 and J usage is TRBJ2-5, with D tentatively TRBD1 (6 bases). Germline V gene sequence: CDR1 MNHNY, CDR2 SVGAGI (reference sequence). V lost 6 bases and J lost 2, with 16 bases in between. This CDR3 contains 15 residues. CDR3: CASRPNPGVQETQYF. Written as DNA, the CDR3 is TGTGCCAGCAGGCCAAATCCAGGGGTACAAGAGACCCAGTACTTC.

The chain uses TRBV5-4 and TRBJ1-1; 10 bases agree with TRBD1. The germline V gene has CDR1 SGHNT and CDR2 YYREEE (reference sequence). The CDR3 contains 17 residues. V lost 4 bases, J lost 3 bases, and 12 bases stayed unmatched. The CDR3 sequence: CASSGGGQGRLHTEAFF. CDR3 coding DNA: TGTGCCAGCAGCGGAGGGGGACAGGGGAGGTTGCACACTGAAGCTTTCTTT.

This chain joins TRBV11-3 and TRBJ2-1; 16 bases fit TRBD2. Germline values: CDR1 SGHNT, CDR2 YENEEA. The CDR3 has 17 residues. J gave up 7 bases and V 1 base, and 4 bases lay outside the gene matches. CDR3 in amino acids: CASSLVGTSGGGNEQFF. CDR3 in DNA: TGTGCCAGCAGCTTAGTCGGGACTAGCGGGGGGGGTAATGAGCAGTTCTTC.

In DNA form, the CDR3 reads TGCGCCAGCAGCCAACAGACTAGCGGGGGAAAAGAGACCCAGTACTTC. Protein product: CASSQQTSGGKETQYF. This sequence joins TRBV5-1 and TRBJ2-5; 12 nucleotides line up with TRBD2. This CDR3 has 16 amino acids. Germline CDR1 SGHRS, CDR2 YFSETQ. J gave up 3 bases and V 4 bases, and 7 bases lay outside the gene matches.

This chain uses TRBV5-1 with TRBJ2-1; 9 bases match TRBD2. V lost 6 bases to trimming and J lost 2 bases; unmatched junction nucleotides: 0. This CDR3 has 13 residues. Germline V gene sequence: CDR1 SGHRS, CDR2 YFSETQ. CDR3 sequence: CASTSGAYNEQFF. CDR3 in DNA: TGCGCCAGCACTAGCGGGGCCTACAATGAGCAGTTCTTC.

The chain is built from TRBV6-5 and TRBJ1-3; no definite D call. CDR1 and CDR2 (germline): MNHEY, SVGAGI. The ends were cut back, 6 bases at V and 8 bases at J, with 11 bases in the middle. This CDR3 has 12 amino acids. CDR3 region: CASRNQLDTIYF. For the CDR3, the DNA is TGTGCCAGCAGAAACCAACTAGACACCATATATTTT.

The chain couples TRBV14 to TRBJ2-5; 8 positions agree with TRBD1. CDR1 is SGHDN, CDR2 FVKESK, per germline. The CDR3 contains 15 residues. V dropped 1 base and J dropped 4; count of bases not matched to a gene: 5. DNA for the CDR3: TGTGCCAGCAGCCAAGGGTTCAGGGGGCGAGAGACCCAGTACTTC. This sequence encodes CASSQGFRGRETQYF. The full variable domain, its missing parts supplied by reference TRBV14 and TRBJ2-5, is EAGVTQFPSHSVIEKGQTVTLRCDPISGHDNLYWYRRVMGKEIKFLLHFVKESKQDESGMPNNRFLAERTGGTYSTLKVQPAELEDSGVYFCASSQGFRGRETQYFGPGTRLLVL.

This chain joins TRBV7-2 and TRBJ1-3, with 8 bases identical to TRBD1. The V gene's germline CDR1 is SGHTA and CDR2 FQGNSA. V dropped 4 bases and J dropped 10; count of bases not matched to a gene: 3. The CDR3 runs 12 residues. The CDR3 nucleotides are TGTGCCAGCAGCTCCCGGACAGGGACCATATATTTT. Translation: CASSSRTGTIYF.

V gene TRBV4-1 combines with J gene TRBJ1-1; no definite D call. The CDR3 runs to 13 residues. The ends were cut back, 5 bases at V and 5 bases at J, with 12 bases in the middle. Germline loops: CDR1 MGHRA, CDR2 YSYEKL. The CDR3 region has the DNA TGCGCCAGCAGCTTAAGAGTCGAGACTGAAGCTTTCTTT. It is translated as CASSLRVETEAFF.

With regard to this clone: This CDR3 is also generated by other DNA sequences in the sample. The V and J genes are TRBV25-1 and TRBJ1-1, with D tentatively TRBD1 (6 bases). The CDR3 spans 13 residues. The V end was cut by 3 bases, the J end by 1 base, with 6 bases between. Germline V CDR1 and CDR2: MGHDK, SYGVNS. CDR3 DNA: TGTGCCAGCAGTGAGGGGGCGAACACTGAAGCTTTCTTT. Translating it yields CASSEGANTEAFF.

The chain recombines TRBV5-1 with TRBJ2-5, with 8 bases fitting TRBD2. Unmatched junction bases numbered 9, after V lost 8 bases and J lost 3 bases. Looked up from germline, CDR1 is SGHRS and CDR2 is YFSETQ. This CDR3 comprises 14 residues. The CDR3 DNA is TGCGCCAGTCCCGGGGGAGCGGGGGAAGAGACCCAGTACTTC. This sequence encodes CASPGGAGEETQYF.

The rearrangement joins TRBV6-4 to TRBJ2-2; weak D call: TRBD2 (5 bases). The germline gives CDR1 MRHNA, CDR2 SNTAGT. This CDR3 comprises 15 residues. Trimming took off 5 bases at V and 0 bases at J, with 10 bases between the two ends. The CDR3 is CASSTRDPNTGELFF. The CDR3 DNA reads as TGTGCCAGCAGTACCCGGGATCCGAACACCGGGGAGCTGTTTTTT.

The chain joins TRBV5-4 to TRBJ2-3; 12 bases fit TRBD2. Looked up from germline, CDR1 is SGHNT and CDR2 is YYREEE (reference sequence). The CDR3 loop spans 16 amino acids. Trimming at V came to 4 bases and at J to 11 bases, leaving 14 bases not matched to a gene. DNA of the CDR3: TGTGCCAGCAGCGCAGGACTAGCGGGGCTCCAGGGGGTGCAGTATTTT. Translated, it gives CASSAGLAGLQGVQYF.

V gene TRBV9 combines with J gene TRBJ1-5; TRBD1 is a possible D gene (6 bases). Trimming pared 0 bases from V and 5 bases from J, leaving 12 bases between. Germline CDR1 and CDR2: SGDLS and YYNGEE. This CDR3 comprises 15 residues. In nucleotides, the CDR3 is TGTGCCAGCAGCGTAGATGGGACACCATATCAGCCCCAGCATTTT. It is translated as CASSVDGTPYQPQHF.

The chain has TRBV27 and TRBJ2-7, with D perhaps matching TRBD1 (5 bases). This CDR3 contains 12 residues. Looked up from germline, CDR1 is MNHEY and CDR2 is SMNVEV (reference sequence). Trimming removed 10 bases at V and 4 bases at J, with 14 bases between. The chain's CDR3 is CANLTQVYEQYF. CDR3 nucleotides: TGTGCCAACTTAACACAGGTTTACGAGCAGTACTTC.

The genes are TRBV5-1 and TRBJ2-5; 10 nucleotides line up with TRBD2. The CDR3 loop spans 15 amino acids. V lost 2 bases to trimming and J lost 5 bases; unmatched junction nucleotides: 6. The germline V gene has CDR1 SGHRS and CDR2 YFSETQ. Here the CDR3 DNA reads TGCGCCAGCAGCTTTAGCGGGGGGCCGGGGGAGACCCAGTACTTC. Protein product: CASSFSGGPGETQYF.

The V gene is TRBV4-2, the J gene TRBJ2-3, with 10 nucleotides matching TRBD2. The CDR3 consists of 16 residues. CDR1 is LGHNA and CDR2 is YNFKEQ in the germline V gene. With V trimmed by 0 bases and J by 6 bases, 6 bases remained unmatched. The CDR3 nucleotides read TGTGCCAGCAGCCAAGATGGGAGCGGGGGGGCTGATACGCAGTATTTT. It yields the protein CASSQDGSGGADTQYF.